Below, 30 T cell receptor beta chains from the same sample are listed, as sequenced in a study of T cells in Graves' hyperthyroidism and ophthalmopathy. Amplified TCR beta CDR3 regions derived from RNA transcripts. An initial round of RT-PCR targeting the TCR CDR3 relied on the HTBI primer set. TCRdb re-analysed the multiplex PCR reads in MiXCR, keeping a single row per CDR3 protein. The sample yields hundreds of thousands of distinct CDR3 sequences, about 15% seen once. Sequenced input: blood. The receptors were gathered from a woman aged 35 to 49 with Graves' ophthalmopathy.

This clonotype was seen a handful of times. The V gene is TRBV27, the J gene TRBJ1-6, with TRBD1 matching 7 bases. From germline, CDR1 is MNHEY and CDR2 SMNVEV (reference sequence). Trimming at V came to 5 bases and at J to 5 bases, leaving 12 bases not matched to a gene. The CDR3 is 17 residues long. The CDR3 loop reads CASSGSGTAEDNSPLHF. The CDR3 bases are TGTGCCAGCAGTGGATCGGGGACAGCCGAAGATAATTCACCCCTCCACTTT.

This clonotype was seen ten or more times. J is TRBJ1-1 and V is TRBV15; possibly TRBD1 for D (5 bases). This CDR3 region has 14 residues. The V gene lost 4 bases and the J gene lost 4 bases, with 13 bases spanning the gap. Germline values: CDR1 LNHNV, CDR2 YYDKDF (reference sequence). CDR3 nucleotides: TGTGCCACCAGCAACCACCCCAGGGCCACTGAAGCTTTCTTT. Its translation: CATSNHPRATEAFF.

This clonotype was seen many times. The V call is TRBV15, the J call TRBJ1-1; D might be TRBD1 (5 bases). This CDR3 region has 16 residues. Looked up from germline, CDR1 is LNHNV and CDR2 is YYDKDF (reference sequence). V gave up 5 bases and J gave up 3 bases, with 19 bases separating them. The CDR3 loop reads CATSGALQGGDTEAFF. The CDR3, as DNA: TGTGCCACCAGCGGGGCACTTCAGGGAGGGGACACTGAAGCTTTCTTT.

The CDR3 DNA reads TGTGCCAGCAGCTCGGGACTCCAAATAAACACCGGGGAGCTGTTTTTT. Its translation is CASSSGLQINTGELFF. The chain is built from TRBV14 and TRBJ2-2, with TRBD2 as a possible D gene (6 bases). Germline CDR1 SGHDN, CDR2 FVKESK. The CDR3 loop spans 16 amino acids. Trimming cost V 5 bases and J 2 bases, with 15 bases left between them.

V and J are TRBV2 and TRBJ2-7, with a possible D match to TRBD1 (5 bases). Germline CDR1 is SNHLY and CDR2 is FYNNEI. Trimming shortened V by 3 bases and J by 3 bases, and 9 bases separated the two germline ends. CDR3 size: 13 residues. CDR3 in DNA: TGTGCCAGCAGTGATCAGGGCGGCTACGAGCAGTACTTC. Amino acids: CASSDQGGYEQYF.

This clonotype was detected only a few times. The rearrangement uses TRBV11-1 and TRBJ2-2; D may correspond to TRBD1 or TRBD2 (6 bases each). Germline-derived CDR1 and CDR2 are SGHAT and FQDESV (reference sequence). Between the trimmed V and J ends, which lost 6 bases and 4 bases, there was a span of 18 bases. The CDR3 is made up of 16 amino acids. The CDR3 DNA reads TGTGCCAGCAGGATCTTATCGGGGGCGCTCACCGGGGAGCTGTTTTTT. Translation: CASRILSGALTGELFF.

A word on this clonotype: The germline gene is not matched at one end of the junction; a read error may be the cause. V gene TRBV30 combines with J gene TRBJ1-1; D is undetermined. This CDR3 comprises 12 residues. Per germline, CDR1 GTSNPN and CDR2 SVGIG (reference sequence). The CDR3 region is CAWTPRAPDAFF. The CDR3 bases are TGTGCCTGGACCCCCCGGGCCCCTGACGCTTTCTTT.

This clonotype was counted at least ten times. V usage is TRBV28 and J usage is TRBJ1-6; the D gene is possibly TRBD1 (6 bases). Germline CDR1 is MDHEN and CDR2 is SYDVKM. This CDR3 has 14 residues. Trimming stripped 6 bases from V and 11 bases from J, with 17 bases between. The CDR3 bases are TGTGCCAGCAGCAACAGGGCACCCGGTCCACCCCTCCACTTT. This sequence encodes CASSNRAPGPPLHF.

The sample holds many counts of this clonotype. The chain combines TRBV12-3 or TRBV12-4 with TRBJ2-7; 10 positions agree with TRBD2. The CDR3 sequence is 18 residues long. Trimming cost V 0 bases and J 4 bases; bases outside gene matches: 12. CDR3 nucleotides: TGTGCCAGCAGTTTAGCTAGCGGGAGGCTGAGTGGGGAATACGAGCAGTACTTC. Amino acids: CASSLASGRLSGEYEQYF.

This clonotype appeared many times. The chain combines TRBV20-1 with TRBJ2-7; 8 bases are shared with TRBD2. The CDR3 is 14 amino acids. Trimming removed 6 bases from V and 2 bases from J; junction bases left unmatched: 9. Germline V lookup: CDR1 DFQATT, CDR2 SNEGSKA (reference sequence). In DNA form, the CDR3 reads TGCAGTGCCCGGGAGGGCCTAACCCCCTACGAGCAGTACTTC. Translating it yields CSAREGLTPYEQYF.

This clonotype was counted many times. Here the CDR3 reads CASSLQSGGGVPLYGYTF. CDR3 coding DNA: TGTGCCAGCAGCTTACAGTCCGGAGGGGGCGTTCCCCTCTATGGCTACACCTTC. V and J are TRBV7-8 and TRBJ1-2; TRBD1 aligns across 7 bases. V lost 2 bases and J lost 4; bases outside the gene matches: 16. The CDR3 is 18 amino acids. Germline V gives CDR1 SGHVS, CDR2 FQNEAQ. Together with reference TRBV7-8 and TRBJ1-2, the CDR3 gives the full variable domain: GAGVSQSPRYKVAKRGQDVALRCDPISGHVSLFWYQQALGQGPEFLTYFQNEAQLDKSGLPSDRFFAERPEGSVSTLKIQRTQQEDSAVYLCASSLQSGGGVPLYGYTFGSGTRLTVV.

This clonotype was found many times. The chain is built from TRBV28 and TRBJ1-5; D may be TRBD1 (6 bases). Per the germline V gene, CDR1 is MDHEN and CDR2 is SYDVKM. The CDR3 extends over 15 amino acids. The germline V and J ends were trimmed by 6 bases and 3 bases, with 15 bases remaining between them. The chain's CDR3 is CASRQDRLANQPQHF. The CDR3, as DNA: TGTGCCAGCAGGCAAGACAGGTTGGCCAATCAGCCCCAGCATTTT.

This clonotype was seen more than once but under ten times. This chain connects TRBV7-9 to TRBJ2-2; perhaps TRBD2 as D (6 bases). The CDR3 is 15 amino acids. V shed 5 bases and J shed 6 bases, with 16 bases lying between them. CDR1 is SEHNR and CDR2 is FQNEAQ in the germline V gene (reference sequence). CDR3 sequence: CASSSGPKTSGELFF. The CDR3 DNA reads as TGTGCCAGCAGCAGCGGGCCTAAAACTTCCGGGGAGCTGTTTTTT.

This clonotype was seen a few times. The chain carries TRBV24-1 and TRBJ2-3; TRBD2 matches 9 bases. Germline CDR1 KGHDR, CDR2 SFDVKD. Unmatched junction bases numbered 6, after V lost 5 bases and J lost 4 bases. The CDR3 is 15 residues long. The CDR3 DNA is TGTGCCACCAGTGGGCTAGCGGGATATCCAGATACGCAGTATTTT. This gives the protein CATSGLAGYPDTQYF.

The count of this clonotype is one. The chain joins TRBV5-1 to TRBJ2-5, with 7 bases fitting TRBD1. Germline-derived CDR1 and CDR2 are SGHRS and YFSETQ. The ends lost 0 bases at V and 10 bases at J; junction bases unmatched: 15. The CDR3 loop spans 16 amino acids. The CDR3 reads CASSLVTGVSKRGQYF. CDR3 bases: TGCGCCAGCAGCTTGGTAACAGGGGTAAGCAAGAGAGGCCAGTACTTC.

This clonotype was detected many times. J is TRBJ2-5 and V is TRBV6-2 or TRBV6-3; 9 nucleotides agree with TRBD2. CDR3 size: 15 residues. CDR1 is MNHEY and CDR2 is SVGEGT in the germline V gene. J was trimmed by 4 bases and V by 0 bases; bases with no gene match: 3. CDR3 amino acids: CASSYSVAGVETQYF. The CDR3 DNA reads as TGTGCCAGCAGTTACTCGGTAGCGGGAGTAGAGACCCAGTACTTC.

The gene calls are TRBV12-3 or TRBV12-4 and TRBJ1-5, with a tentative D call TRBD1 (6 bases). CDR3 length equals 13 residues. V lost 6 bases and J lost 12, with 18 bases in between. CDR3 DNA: TGTGCCAGCAGCCCACGGTGGGGGCCAAGCCAGCATTTT. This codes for CASSPRWGPSQHF.

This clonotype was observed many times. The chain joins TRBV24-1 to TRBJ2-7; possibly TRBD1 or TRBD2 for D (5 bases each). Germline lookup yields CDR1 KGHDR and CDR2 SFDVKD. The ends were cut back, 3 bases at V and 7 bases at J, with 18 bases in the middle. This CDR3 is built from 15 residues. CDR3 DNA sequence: TGTGCCACCAGTGATACCGGGGCAGGGCTTTGGGAGCAGTACTTC. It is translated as CATSDTGAGLWEQYF.

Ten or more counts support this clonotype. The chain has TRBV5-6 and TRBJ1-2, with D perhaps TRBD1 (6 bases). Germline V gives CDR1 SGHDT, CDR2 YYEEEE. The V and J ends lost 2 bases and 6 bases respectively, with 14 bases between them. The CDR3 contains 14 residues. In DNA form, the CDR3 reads TGTGCCAGCAGCTTTATAGGGGGAGGTGATGGCTACACCTTC. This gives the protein CASSFIGGGDGYTF.

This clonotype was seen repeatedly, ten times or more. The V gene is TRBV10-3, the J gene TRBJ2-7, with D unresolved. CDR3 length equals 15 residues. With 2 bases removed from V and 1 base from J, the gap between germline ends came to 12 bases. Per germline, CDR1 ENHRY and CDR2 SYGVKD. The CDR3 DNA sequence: TGTGCCATCAGTGAGGGGTTGCACTCATCCTACGAGCAGTACTTC. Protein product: CAISEGLHSSYEQYF.

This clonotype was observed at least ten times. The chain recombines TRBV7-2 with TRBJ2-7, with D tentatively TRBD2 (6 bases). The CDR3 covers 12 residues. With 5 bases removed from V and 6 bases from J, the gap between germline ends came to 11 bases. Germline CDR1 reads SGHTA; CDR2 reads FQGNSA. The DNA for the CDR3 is TGTGCCAGCAGCCGAATGGGGGGCGAGCAGTACTTC. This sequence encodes CASSRMGGEQYF.

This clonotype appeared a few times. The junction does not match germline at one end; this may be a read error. In DNA, the CDR3 is TGTGCCATCACCGACCGACTAGCGGGAGAGAGAGAGGCCCAGTACTTC. It yields the protein CAITDRLAGEREAQYF. This chain joins TRBV10-3 and TRBJ2-5; 12 nucleotides agree with TRBD2. The germline CDR1 and CDR2 sequences are ENHRY and SYGVKD. The CDR3 spans 16 residues.

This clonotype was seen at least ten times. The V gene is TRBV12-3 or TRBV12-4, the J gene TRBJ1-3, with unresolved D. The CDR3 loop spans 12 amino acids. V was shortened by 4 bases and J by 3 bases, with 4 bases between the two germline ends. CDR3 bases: TGTGCCAGCAGTTGGATTGGAAACACCATATATTTT. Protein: CASSWIGNTIYF.

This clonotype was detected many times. The CDR3 DNA is TGTGCCAGCAGTTTAACTTCGGACAGAAGATTCTACGAGCAGTACTTC. Residues: CASSLTSDRRFYEQYF. The chain joins TRBV28 to TRBJ2-7; D may be TRBD1 (6 bases). Per germline, CDR1 MDHEN and CDR2 SYDVKM. This CDR3 region has 16 residues. V lost 2 bases and J 3 bases, leaving 17 bases between the germline ends.

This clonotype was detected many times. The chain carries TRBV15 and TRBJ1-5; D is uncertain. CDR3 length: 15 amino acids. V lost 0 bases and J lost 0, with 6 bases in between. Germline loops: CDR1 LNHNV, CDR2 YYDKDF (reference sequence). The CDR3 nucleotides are TGTGCCACCAGCAGAGATCTCCATAGCAATCAGCCCCAGCATTTT. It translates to CATSRDLHSNQPQHF.

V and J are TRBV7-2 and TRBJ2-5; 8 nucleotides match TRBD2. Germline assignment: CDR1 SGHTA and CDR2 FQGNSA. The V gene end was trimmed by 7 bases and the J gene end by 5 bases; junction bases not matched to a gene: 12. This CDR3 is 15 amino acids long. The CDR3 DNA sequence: TGTGCCAGCAACGGGAGGGGAGGGGAGAGGGAGACCCAGTACTTC. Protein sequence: CASNGRGGERETQYF.

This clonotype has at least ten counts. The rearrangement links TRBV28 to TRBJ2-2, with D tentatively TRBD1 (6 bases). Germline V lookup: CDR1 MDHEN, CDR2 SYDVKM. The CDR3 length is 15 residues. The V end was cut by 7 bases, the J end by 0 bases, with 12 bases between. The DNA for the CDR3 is TGTGCCAGCATTACAGGGTCCGCGAACACCGGGGAGCTGTTTTTT. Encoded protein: CASITGSANTGELFF.

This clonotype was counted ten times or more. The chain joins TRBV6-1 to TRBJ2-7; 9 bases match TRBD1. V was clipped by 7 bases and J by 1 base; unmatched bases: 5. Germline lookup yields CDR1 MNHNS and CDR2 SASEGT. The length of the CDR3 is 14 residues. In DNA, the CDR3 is TGTGCCAGCACTGTGACAGGGGGGTCCTACGAGCAGTACTTC. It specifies CASTVTGGSYEQYF.

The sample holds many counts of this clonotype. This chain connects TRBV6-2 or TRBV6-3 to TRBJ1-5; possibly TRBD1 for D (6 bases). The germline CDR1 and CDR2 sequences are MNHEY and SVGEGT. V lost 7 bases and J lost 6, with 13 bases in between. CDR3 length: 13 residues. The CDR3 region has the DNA TGTGCCAGCACAGCCAACAGGGTTCAGCCCCAGCATTTT. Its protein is CASTANRVQPQHF.

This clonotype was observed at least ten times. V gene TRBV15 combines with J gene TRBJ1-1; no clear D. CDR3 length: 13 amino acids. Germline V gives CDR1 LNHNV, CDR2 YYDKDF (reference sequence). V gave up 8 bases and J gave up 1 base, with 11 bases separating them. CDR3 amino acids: CATQRTRNTEAFF. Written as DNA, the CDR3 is TGTGCCACCCAACGGACTAGGAACACTGAAGCTTTCTTT.